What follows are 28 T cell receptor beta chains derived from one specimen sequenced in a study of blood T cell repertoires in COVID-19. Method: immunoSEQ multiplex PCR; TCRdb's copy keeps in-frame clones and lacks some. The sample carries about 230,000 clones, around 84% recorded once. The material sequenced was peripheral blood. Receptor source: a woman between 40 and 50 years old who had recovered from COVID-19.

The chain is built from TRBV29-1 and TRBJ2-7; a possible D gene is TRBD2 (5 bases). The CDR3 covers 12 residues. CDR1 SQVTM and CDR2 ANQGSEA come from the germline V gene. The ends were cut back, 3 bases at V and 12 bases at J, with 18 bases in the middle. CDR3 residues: CSVESQEDLLYF. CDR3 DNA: TGCAGCGTTGAGTCGCAGGAGGACTTGTTGTACTTC.

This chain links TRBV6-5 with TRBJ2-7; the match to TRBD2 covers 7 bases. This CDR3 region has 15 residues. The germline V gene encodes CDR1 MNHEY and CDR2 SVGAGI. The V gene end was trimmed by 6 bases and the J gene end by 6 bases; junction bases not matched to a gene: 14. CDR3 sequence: CASRGLESWGGEQYF. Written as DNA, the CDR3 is TGTGCCAGCAGGGGCCTCGAGTCCTGGGGGGGCGAGCAGTACTTC.

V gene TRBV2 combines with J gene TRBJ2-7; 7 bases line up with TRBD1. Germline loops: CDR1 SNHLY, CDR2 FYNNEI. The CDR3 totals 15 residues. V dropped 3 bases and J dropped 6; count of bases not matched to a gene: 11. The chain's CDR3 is CASSDLTGWPGEQYF. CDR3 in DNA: TGTGCCAGCAGTGACTTGACAGGGTGGCCGGGCGAGCAGTACTTC.

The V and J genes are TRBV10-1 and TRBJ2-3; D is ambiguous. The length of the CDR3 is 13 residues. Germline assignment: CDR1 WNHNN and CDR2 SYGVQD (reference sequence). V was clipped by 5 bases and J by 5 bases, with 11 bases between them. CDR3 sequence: CASSPSLLDTQYF. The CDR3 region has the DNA TGCGCCAGCAGTCCTTCACTATTAGATACGCAGTATTTT.

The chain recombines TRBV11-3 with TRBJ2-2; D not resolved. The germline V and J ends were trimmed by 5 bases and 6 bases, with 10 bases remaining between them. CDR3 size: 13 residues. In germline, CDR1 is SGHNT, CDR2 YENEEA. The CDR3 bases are TGTGCCAGCAGCCCCCTCTTCGCCGGGGAGCTGTTTTTT. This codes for CASSPLFAGELFF.

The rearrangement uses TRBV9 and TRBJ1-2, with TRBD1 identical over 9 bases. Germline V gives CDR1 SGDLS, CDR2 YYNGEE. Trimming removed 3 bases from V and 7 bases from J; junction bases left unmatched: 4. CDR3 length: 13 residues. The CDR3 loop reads CASSGQGVGGYTF. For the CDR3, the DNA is TGTGCCAGCAGCGGACAGGGGGTAGGTGGCTACACCTTC.

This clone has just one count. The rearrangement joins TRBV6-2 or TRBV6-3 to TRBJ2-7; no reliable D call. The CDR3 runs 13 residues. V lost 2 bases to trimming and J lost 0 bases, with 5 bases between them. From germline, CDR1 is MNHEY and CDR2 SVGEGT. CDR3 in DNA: TGTGCCAGCAGTTACCTGAGCTCCTACGAGCAGTACTTC. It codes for CASSYLSSYEQYF.

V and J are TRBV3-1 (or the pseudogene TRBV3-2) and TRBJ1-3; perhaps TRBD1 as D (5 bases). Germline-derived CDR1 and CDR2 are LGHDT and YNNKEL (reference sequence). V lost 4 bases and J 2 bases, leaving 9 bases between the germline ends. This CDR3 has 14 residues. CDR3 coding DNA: TGTGCCAGCAGCCCAGACAGCGCTGGAAACACCATATATTTT. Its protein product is CASSPDSAGNTIYF.

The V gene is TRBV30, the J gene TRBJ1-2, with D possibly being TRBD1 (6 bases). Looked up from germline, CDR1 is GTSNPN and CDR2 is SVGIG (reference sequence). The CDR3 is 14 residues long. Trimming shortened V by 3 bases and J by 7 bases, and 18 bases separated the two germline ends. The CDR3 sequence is CAWRGRAGDGGYTF. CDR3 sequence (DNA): TGTGCCTGGAGGGGAAGGGCAGGGGATGGTGGCTACACCTTC.

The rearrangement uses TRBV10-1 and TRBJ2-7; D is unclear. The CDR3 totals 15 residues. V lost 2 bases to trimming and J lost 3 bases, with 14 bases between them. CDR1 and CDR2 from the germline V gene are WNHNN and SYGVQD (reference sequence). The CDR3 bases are TGCGCCAGCAGTGAGGCCAGCGCTAACCACTACGAGCAGTACTTC. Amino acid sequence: CASSEASANHYEQYF.

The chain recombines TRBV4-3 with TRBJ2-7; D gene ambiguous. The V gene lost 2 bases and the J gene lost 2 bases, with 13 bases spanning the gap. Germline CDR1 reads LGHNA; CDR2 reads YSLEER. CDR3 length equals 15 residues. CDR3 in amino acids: CASSQTGDRPYEQYF. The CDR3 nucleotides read TGCGCCAGCAGCCAAACCGGAGACCGACCCTACGAGCAGTACTTC.

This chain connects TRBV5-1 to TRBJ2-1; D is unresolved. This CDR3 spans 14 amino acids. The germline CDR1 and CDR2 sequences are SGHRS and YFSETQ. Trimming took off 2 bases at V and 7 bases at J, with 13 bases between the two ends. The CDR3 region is CASSFPGSQNEQFF. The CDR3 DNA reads TGCGCCAGCAGCTTCCCCGGGTCCCAGAATGAGCAGTTCTTC. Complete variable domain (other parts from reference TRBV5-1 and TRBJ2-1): KAGVTQTPRYLIKTRGQQVTLSCSPISGHRSVSWYQQTPGQGLQFLFEYFSETQRNKGNFPGRFSGRQFSNSRSEMNVSTLELGDSALYLCASSFPGSQNEQFFGPGTRLTVL.

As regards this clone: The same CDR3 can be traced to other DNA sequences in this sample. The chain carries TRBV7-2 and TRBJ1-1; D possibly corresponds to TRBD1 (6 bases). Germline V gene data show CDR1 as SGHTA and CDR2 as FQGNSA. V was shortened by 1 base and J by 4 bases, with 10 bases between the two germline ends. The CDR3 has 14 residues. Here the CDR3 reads CASSLGGGVTEAFF. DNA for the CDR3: TGTGCCAGCAGCTTAGGGGGGGGCGTCACTGAAGCTTTCTTT.

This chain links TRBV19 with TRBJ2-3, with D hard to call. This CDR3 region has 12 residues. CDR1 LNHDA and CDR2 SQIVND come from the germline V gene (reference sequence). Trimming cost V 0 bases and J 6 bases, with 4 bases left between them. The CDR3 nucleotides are TGTGCCAGTAGTATAGATCGGGATACGCAGTATTTT. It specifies CASSIDRDTQYF.

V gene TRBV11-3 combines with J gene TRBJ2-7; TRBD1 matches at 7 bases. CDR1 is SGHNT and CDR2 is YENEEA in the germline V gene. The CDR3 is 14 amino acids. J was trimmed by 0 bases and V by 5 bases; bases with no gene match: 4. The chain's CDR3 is CASSRQGDSYEQYF. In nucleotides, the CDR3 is TGTGCCAGCAGCCGACAGGGTGACTCCTACGAGCAGTACTTC.

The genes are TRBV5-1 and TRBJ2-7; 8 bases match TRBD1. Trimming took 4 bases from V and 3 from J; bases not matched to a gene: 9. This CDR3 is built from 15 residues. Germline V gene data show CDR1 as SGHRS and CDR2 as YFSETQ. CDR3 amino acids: CASSPNPGQDYEQYF. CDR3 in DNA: TGCGCCAGCAGCCCGAACCCGGGACAGGACTACGAGCAGTACTTC.

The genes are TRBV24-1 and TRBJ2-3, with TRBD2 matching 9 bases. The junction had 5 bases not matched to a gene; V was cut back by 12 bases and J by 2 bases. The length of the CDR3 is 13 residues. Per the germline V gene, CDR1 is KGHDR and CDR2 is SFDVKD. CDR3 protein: CAVIAGDTDTQYF. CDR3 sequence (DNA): TGTGCCGTGATAGCGGGGGACACAGATACGCAGTATTTT.

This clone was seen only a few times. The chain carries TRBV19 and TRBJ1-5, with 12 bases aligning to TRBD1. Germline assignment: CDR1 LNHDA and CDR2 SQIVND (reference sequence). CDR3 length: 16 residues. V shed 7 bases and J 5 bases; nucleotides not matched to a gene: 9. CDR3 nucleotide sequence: TGTGCCAGTACCATTGGGACAGGGGGCGCATATCAGCCCCAGCATTTT. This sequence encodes CASTIGTGGAYQPQHF.

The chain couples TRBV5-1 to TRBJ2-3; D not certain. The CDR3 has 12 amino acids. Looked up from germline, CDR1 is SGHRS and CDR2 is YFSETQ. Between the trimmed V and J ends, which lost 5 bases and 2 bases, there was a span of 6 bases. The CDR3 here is CASRLNTDTQYF. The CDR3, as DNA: TGCGCCAGCAGATTAAACACAGATACGCAGTATTTT.

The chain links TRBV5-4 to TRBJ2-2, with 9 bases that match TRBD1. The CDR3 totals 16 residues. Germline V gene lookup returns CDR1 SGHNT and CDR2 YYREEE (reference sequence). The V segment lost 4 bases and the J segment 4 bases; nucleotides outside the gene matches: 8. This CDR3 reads CASSQIQGARTGELFF. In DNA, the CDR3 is TGTGCCAGCAGCCAGATACAGGGGGCACGCACCGGGGAGCTGTTTTTT. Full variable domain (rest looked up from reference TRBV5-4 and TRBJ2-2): ETGVTQSPTHLIKTRGQQVTLRCSSQSGHNTVSWYQQALGQGPQFIFQYYREEENGRGNFPPRFSGLQFPNYSSELNVNALELDDSALYLCASSQIQGARTGELFFGEGSRLTVL.

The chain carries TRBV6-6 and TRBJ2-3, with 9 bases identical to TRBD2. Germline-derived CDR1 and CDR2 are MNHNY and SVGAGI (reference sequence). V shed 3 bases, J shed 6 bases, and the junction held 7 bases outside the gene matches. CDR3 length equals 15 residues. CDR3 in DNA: TGTGCCAGCAGTTATAGCGGGGGCCAGCAGGATACGCAGTATTTT. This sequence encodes CASSYSGGQQDTQYF.

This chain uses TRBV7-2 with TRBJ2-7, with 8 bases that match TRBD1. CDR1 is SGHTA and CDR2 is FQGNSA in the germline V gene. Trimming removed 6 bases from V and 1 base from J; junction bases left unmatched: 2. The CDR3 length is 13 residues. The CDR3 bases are TGTGCCAGCAGTAACAGGGGGTCCTACGAGCAGTACTTC. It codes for CASSNRGSYEQYF.

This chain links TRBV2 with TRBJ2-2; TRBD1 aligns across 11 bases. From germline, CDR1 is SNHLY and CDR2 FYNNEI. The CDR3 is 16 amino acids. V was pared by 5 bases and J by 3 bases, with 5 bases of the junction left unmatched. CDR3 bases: TGTGCCAGCAGTTGGGACAGGGGGATCGACACCGGGGAGCTGTTTTTT. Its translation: CASSWDRGIDTGELFF.

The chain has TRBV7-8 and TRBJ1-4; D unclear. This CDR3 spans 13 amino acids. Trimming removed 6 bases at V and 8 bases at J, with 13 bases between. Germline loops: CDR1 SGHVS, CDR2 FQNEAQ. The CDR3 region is CASSLGYEEKLFF. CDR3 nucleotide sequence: TGTGCCAGCAGTCTCGGTTATGAGGAAAAACTGTTTTTT.

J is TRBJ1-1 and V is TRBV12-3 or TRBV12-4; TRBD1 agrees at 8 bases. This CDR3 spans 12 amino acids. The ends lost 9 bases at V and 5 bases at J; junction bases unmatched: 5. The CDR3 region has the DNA TGTGCCAGTGCAGGGGGCTATACTGAAGCTTTCTTT. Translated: CASAGGYTEAFF.

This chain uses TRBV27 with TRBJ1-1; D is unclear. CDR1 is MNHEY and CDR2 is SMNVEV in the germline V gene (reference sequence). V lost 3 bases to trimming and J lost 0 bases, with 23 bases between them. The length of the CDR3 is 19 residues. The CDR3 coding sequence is TGTGCCAGCAGTTTGGTGGCAAATACCATTATCCCCATGAACACTGAAGCTTTCTTT. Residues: CASSLVANTIIPMNTEAFF.

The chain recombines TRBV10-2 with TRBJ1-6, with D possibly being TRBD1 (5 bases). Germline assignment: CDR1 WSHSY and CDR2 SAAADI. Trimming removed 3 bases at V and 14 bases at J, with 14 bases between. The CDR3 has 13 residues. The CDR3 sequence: CASSEIGGGTLHF. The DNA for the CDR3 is TGCGCCAGCAGTGAAATTGGGGGAGGCACCCTCCACTTT.

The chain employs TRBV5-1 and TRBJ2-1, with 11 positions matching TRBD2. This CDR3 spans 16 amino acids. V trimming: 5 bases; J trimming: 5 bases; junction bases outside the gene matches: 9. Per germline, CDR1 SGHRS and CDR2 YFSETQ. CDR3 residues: CASSQSTSGGDNEQFF. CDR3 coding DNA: TGCGCCAGCAGTCAAAGTACTAGCGGGGGAGACAATGAGCAGTTCTTC.